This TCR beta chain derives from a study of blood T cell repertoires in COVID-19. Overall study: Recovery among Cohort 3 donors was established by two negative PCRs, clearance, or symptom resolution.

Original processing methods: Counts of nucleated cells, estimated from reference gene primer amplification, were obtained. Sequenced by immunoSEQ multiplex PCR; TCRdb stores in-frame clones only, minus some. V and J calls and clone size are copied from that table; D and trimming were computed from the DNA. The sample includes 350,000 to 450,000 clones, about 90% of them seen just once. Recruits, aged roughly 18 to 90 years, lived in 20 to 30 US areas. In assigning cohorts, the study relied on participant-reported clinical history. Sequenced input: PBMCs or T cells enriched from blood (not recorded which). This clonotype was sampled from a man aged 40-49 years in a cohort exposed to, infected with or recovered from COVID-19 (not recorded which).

The CDR3 DNA sequence: TGTGCCAGTATGAGGTACAGGGACACTGAAGCTTTCTTT. Its protein product is CASMRYRDTEAFF. The rearrangement links TRBV19 to TRBJ1-1; maybe TRBD1 (6 bases). Trimming took off 7 bases at V and 3 bases at J, with 12 bases between the two ends. CDR1 is LNHDA and CDR2 is SQIVND in the germline V gene (reference sequence). The CDR3 length is 13 residues.